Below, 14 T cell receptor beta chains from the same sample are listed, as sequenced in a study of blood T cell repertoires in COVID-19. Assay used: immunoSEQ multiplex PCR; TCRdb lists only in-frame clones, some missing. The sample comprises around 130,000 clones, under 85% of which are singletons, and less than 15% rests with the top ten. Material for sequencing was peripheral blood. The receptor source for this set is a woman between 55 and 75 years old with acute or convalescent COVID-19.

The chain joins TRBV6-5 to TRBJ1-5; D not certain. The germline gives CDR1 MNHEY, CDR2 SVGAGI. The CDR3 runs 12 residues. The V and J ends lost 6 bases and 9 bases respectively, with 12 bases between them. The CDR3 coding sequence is TGTGCCAGCAGGCCGGCGGGAGGGCCCCAGCATTTT. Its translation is CASRPAGGPQHF.

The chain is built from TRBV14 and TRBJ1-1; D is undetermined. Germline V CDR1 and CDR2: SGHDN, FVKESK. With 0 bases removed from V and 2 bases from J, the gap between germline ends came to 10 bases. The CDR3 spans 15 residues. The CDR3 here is CASSQEQAKNTEAFF. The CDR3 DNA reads TGTGCCAGCAGCCAAGAGCAGGCGAAAAACACTGAAGCTTTCTTT.

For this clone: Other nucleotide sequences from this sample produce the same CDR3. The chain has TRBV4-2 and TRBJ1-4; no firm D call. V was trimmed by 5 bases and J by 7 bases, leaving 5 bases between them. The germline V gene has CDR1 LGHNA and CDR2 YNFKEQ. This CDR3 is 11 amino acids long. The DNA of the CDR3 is TGTGCCAGCAGCTCGGGTGAAAAACTGTTTTTT. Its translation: CASSSGEKLFF.

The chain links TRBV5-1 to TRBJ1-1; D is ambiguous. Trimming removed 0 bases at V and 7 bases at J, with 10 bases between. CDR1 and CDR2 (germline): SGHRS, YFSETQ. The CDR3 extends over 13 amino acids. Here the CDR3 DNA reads TGCGCCAGCAGCTTGGCCGGGAGGAGTGAAGCTTTCTTT. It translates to CASSLAGRSEAFF. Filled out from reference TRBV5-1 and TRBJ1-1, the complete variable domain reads KAGVTQTPRYLIKTRGQQVTLSCSPISGHRSVSWYQQTPGQGLQFLFEYFSETQRNKGNFPGRFSGRQFSNSRSEMNVSTLELGDSALYLCASSLAGRSEAFFGQGTRLTVV.

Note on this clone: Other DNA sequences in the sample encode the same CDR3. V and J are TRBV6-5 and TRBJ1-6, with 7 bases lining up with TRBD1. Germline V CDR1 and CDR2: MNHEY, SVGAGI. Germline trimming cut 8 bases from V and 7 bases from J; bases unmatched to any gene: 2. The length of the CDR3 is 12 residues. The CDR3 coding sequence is TGTGCCAGCCGACAGGGCAATTCACCCCTCCACTTT. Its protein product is CASRQGNSPLHF.

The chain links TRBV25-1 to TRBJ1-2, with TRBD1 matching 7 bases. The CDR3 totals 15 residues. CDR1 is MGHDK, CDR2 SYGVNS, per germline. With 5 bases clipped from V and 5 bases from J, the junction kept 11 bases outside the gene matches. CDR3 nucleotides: TGTGCCAGCAGTACAGGGGATCATTTAAAGTATGGCTACACCTTC. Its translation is CASSTGDHLKYGYTF.

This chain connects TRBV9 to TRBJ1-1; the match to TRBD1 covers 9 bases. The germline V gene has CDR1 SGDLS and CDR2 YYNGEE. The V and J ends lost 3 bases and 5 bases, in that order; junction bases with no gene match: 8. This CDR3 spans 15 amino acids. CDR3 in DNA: TGTGCCAGCAGCGACTACGGACAGGGGAGGACTGAAGCTTTCTTT. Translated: CASSDYGQGRTEAFF.

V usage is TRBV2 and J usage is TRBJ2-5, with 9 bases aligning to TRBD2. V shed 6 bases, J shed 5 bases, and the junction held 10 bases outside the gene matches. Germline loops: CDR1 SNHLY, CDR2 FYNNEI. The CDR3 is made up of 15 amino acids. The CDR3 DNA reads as TGTGCCAGCAGCGCCGTTAGCGGGGGCGGGGAGACCCAGTACTTC. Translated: CASSAVSGGGETQYF.

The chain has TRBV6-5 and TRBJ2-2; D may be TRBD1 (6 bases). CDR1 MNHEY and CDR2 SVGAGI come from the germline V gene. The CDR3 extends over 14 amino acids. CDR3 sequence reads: CATVRGLNTGELFF. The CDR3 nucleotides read TGTGCGACTGTCAGGGGTCTTAACACCGGGGAGCTGTTTTTT.

The CDR3 region is CASSEGLGGAGQPQHF. CDR3 in DNA: TGTGCCAGCAGTGAAGGGCTTGGGGGGGCAGGCCAGCCCCAGCATTTT. V gene TRBV6-1 combines with J gene TRBJ1-5; the D gene is possibly TRBD1 (6 bases). Germline V gene sequence: CDR1 MNHNS, CDR2 SASEGT. The CDR3 consists of 16 residues. V lost 1 base and J 7 bases, leaving 17 bases between the germline ends.

The DNA for the CDR3 is TGTGCCACCAGCAGAGAAACTGTTCTAACCGTTGAAGCTTTCTTT. This encodes CATSRETVLTVEAFF. The rearrangement uses TRBV15 and TRBJ1-1; D not resolved. The length of the CDR3 is 15 residues. Germline lookup yields CDR1 LNHNV and CDR2 YYDKDF (reference sequence). Trimming removed 0 bases from V and 7 bases from J, with 15 bases in between.

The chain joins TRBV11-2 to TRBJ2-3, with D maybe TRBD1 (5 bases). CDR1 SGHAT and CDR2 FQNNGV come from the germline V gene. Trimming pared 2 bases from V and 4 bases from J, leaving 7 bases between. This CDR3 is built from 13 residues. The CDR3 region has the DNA TGTGCCAGCAGCTTACCAGGGTCAGATACGCAGTATTTT. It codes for CASSLPGSDTQYF.

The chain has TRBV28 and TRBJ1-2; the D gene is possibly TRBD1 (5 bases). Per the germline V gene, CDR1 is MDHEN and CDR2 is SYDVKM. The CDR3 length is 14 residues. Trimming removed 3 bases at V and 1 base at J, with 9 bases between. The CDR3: CASSLGGGNYGYTF. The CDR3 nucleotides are TGTGCCAGCAGTTTGGGGGGGGGTAACTATGGCTACACCTTC.

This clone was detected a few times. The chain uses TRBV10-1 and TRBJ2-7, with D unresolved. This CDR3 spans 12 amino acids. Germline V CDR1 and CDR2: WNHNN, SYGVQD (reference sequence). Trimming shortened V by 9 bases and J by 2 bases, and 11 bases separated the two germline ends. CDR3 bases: TGCGCCAGACTTTGCGAGACCTACGAGCAGTACGTC. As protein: CARLCETYEQYV.